This TCR beta chain emerged from a study of cytomegalovirus exposure and HLA in healthy donors. Germline-derived CDR1 and CDR2 are LNHNV and YYDKDF (reference sequence). The CDR3 has 15 residues. V was clipped by 3 bases and J by 5 bases; unmatched bases: 7. In the PCR, 60 Vbeta and 13 Jbeta primers were used. Repertoires were generated with immunoSEQ multiplex PCR, while TCRdb's copy carries only in-frame clones and drops some. This table holds 130,000 or so clones, over 65% found once. V and J are TRBV15 and TRBJ1-1, with 9 bases matching TRBD1. What was sequenced was PBMCs. The TCR originated in a woman aged 40 to 50 in good health and CMV-seropositive. The CDR3 here is CATSRKQGAKTEAFF. Here the CDR3 DNA reads TGTGCCACCAGCAGGAAACAGGGGGCGAAGACTGAAGCTTTCTTT.